This TCR beta chain appears in the sequencing data of a study of blood T cells in healthy people across ages (dated by TCRdb to the mid-2010s). The study in broad terms: Template switching captured roughly one uniquely barcoded TCR beta cDNA molecule per two T cells in model experiments. Two additional independent replicas of 1 million unique cDNA reads from the same blood draw were analyzed for two donors (one aged 18 to 30 and one aged 80 or older). Four age groups were formed from the donors: young (average roughly 15 years), middle-aged (around 37), aged (over 55) and long-lived (more than 75). Age-related changes in TCR beta repertoire diversity were measured in the study by deep sequencing normalized with unique cDNA molecular identifiers. To avoid experimental bias, donors of different ages were distributed randomly across sequencing lanes. Study-level results and caveats: As age increased, observed TCR beta diversity per million T cells dropped in a roughly linear way, and a significant reduction was already evident by age 40. Because profiling used bulk unsorted PBMCs, naive and antigen-experienced compartments could not be compared conclusively. Total diversity estimates from one million sequenced T cells were considered lower bounds and underestimates. Compared with the aged group, the long-lived group had more naive CD4+ T cells, fewer expanded clones and increased TCR diversity, suggesting age selection. Donor CMV infection status was unknown, potentially confounding age-related changes in expanded clonotypes. There was a strong correlation between observed TCR beta diversity and the percentage of naive T cells measured by flow cytometry.

The roughly 37 donors, aged roughly 6 to 95 years, were systemically healthy Caucasian individuals from Russia. Around 10 milliliters of peripheral blood were collected from each donor into EDTA-treated Vacutainer tubes. Ficoll-Paque density-gradient centrifugation was used to isolate PBMCs, with at least 6 million per sample. Total RNA, at least 6 micrograms per sample, was extracted from PBMCs with Trizol reagent. Naive CD45RAhigh/CD27high T cell percentages were measured by flow cytometry on a PBMC aliquot from every donor. Libraries were made using 5' RACE. Sequencing was performed on an Illumina HiSeq 2500. A second PCR of roughly 7 to 11 cycles was run with a J-beta primer mix and a sample-barcoded 5' primer. Each TCR beta cDNA molecule received a unique molecular identifier from a template-switch 5' adaptor carrying 12 random nucleotides. At least 2.5 million CDR3-containing paired-end reads were obtained from each sample. All of the RNA was converted into first-strand cDNA using the Mint cDNA synthesis kit, with a TRBC-specific oligonucleotide serving as the primer. After uracil-DNA glycosylase treatment, a first 18-cycle PCR used universal primers M1SS and BC2_uni_R on all cDNA. Processing in the source paper ran as follows. Normalization of each sample was performed by random selection of 1 million high-quality reads, each carrying a distinct molecular identifier. Instead of being binned into consensus sequences, reads with shared molecular identifiers were discarded. CDR3 identification, clonotype clustering and error correction used MiTCR with a Q25 quality threshold and the strictest error-elimination algorithm. Lower-bound total TCR beta diversity was estimated with a nonparametric unseen species model using Euler transformation. TCRdb trimmed the raw reads at Q25, called clones with MiXCR and kept productive beta chains. CDR3 protein sequences are deduplicated, and each keeps its most common genes and DNA. The V and J calls were determined by TCRdb, not by the authors. The sample includes roughly 1,300,000 distinct CDR3 sequences, with approximately 59% observed a single time. The ten largest clones represent 6.7% of the sample.

About this clonotype itself: Its antigen is unknown. The sample holds no much larger clone one base away, and base qualities are not on file.

Its CDR3 holds 13 amino acids, cysteine through phenylalanine. The retained sequence is limited to the CDR3, 39 bases, with the frame set at the first base. Reading the germline V gene gives CDR1 SGHAT and CDR2 FQNNGV. V and J lose 1 base and 7 bases, and a span of 7 bases separates them. The receptor chain draws on TRBV11-2 and TRBJ2-2; TRBD2 is possibly the D segment (5 matching bases). Input material: blood. This TCR was recovered from a man between 18 and 29 years old in good health. The nucleotide sequence is given as TGTGCCAGCAGCTTAGTCGGGAACGGGGAGCTGTTTTTT. The resulting protein is CASSLVGNGELFF.